This T cell receptor beta chain originates from a study of blood T cell repertoires in COVID-19. CDR1 and CDR2 from the germline V gene are SGHRS and YFSETQ. This CDR3 is built from 11 residues. V was pared by 2 bases and J by 7 bases, with 4 bases between. Some clones are missing from TCRdb's copy, which holds only in-frame ones; the method was immunoSEQ multiplex PCR. In the table there are some 200,000 clones, about 86% of which are singletons. Only one count was recorded for this clone. The rearrangement joins TRBV5-1 to TRBJ2-1; no clear D gene. The specimen was peripheral blood. The clonotype comes from a woman of 80 years or more in a cohort sampled during active or convalescent COVID-19. As DNA, the CDR3 is TGCGCCAGCAGCTTCAGTAATGAGCAGTTCTTC. Translating it yields CASSFSNEQFF.